This TCR beta chain was documented in a study of blood T cell repertoires in COVID-19. About the research overall: Both acute and convalescent COVID-19 samples were obtained from the United States, Italy and Spain. PBMCs, B-cell-depleted T cells, or T cells were the source of the cDNA or gDNA that made up the material.

Original methodology: From reference gene primer amplification, estimates of nucleated cell counts were derived. Profiling relied on immunoSEQ multiplex PCR, and the TCRdb table lists in-frame clones only, not all of them. The D gene and trimming were derived from the DNA, and the V and J assignments and clone size from that table. The sample contains roughly 300,000 clones, about 84% of which appear only once. Trimming removed 4 bases from V and 1 base from J, with 10 bases in between. From germline, CDR1 is ENHRY and CDR2 SYGVKD. The CDR3 is 14 amino acids. This chain connects TRBV10-3 to TRBJ1-1; no clear D gene. The origin of this receptor is a woman between 50 and 59 years old with acute or convalescent COVID-19. The specimen sequenced was peripheral blood. The chain's CDR3 is CAISANRENTEAFF. CDR3 coding DNA: TGTGCCATCAGTGCAAACCGGGAGAACACTGAAGCTTTCTTT.